One and the same sample provided the 17 T cell receptor beta chains below, sequenced in a study of shared clonotypes between healthy human individuals. Clones were read by immunoSEQ multiplex PCR, and TCRdb kept only the in-frame ones, dropping some. The sample has approximately 2.4 million clones, almost 96% seen once; the top ten hold approximately 0.13%. The sequencing sample was made of naive CD4+ T cells sorted from blood. Stated subset: CD45RA+ positively selected. The receptors were sampled from a young man in good health.

The chain carries TRBV2 and TRBJ2-7; TRBD1 matches 8 bases. The V gene's germline CDR1 is SNHLY and CDR2 FYNNEI. The J segment lost 6 bases and the V segment lost 4 bases, leaving 8 bases of the junction unmatched. The CDR3 has 14 residues. The CDR3 nucleotides are TGTGCCAGCAGTGGAGGACAGGGAGGATCCGAGCAGTACTTC. Translation: CASSGGQGGSEQYF.

With respect to this clone: Other DNA sequences in this specimen translate into the identical CDR3. V gene TRBV30 combines with J gene TRBJ1-4; no firm D call. CDR1 is GTSNPN and CDR2 is SVGIG in the germline V gene (reference sequence). Trimming pared 0 bases from V and 8 bases from J, leaving 10 bases between. The CDR3 sequence is 13 residues long. The CDR3 region is CAWSVGVREKLFF. CDR3 nucleotide sequence: TGTGCCTGGAGTGTTGGGGTGCGGGAAAAACTGTTTTTT.

V is TRBV5-4 and J is TRBJ2-1, with 11 bases fitting TRBD2. CDR3 length equals 16 residues. CDR1 and CDR2 from the germline V gene are SGHNT and YYREEE (reference sequence). The V and J ends lost 4 bases and 7 bases, in that order; junction bases with no gene match: 10. The CDR3 coding sequence is TGTGCCAGCAGCCCCCCGGGACTAGCGGTTTCGAATGAGCAGTTCTTC. This translates into CASSPPGLAVSNEQFF.

This sequence joins TRBV11-2 and TRBJ2-7, with 8 bases matching TRBD2. This CDR3 has 16 amino acids. V lost 1 base and J lost 3; bases outside the gene matches: 8. Germline V gene data show CDR1 as SGHAT and CDR2 as FQNNGV. The CDR3 nucleotides are TGTGCCAGCAGCTTAGGAGCTAGCGGGCTTCGCTACGAGCAGTACTTC. Translation gives CASSLGASGLRYEQYF.

The gene calls are TRBV5-8 and TRBJ1-2, with no clear D. Trimming took 1 base from V and 2 from J, leaving 3 bases between them. The CDR3 sequence is 12 residues long. The germline V gene encodes CDR1 SGHTS and CDR2 YDEGEE. The CDR3 protein is CASSLMNYGYTF. The CDR3 DNA sequence: TGTGCCAGCAGCTTGATGAACTATGGCTACACCTTC.

The chain joins TRBV11-2 to TRBJ1-3; a possible D gene is TRBD1 (5 bases). Trimming pared 5 bases from V and 2 bases from J, leaving 10 bases between. This CDR3 has 14 amino acids. In germline, CDR1 is SGHAT, CDR2 FQNNGV. The CDR3 nucleotides read TGTGCCAGCAGCCCCCCGGGGCCTGGAAACACCATATATTTT. Its protein product is CASSPPGPGNTIYF. Full variable domain (outside the CDR3, taken from reference TRBV11-2 and TRBJ1-3): EAGVAQSPRYKIIEKRQSVAFWCNPISGHATLYWYQQILGQGPKLLIQFQNNGVVDDSQLPKDRFSAERLKGVDSTLKIQPAKLEDSAVYLCASSPPGPGNTIYFGEGSWLTVV.

This clone was detected only once. The chain couples TRBV6-5 to TRBJ1-6; D call uncertain. This CDR3 is built from 14 residues. V was clipped by 6 bases and J by 6 bases, with 12 bases between them. Germline values: CDR1 MNHEY, CDR2 SVGAGI. The CDR3 loop reads CASSRGGTNSPLHF. CDR3 in DNA: TGTGCCAGCAGCAGAGGAGGTACTAATTCACCCCTCCACTTT.

CDR3 nucleotide sequence: TGTGCCAGCAGCCCATTGGCAGATACGCAGTATTTT. Residues: CASSPLADTQYF. This chain links TRBV7-2 with TRBJ2-3; D gene ambiguous. The CDR3 has 12 amino acids. V gave up 5 bases and J gave up 4 bases, with 7 bases separating them. Germline loops: CDR1 SGHTA, CDR2 FQGNSA.

The chain employs TRBV14 and TRBJ2-1, with 10 positions matching TRBD1. Germline CDR1 reads SGHDN; CDR2 reads FVKESK. The CDR3 runs to 18 residues. V gave up 3 bases and J gave up 3 bases; unmatched junction bases: 11. The CDR3 DNA is TGTGCCAGCAGCCACCGACAGGGGGCGAACCGGGTCTACAATGAGCAGTTCTTC. As protein: CASSHRQGANRVYNEQFF.

The chain recombines TRBV4-1 with TRBJ1-2; 7 positions match TRBD1. Germline loops: CDR1 MGHRA, CDR2 YSYEKL. Unmatched junction bases numbered 11, after V lost 0 bases and J lost 4 bases. The CDR3 consists of 17 residues. The CDR3 reads CASSQDAPSTGVYGYTF. The CDR3 DNA reads as TGCGCCAGCAGCCAAGATGCCCCCTCTACAGGGGTCTATGGCTACACCTTC.

A remark on this clone: Other DNA sequences of this sample code for an identical CDR3. The chain couples TRBV4-1 to TRBJ2-2; unclear D gene. The CDR3 runs to 15 residues. V lost 0 bases and J 5 bases, leaving 10 bases between the germline ends. Germline V gene lookup returns CDR1 MGHRA and CDR2 YSYEKL. The DNA of the CDR3 is TGCGCCAGCAGCCAAGAGGGATCCGGGACCGGGGAGCTGTTTTTT. Its protein is CASSQEGSGTGELFF.

The V and J genes are TRBV5-1 and TRBJ1-2; the match to TRBD1 covers 7 bases. Trimming removed 2 bases from V and 1 base from J; junction bases left unmatched: 14. CDR3 size: 18 residues. Germline CDR1 is SGHRS and CDR2 is YFSETQ. This chain's CDR3 is CASSFTRHDRENNYGYTF. The DNA of the CDR3 is TGCGCCAGCAGCTTTACACGCCATGACAGGGAAAATAACTATGGCTACACCTTC.

The chain uses TRBV2 and TRBJ1-4; a weak D match, TRBD1 (5 bases). The V gene lost 6 bases and the J gene lost 7 bases, with 15 bases spanning the gap. Germline lookup yields CDR1 SNHLY and CDR2 FYNNEI. The CDR3 is 14 amino acids. The CDR3 here is CASRKEGSGEKLFF. CDR3 nucleotide sequence: TGTGCCAGCAGGAAGGAGGGGTCTGGTGAAAAACTGTTTTTT.

The V call is TRBV15, the J call TRBJ2-3; unclear D gene. CDR1 is LNHNV, CDR2 YYDKDF, per germline (reference sequence). The CDR3 is 16 residues long. Trimming cost V 6 bases and J 0 bases, with 16 bases left between them. CDR3 DNA: TGTGCCACCAGGCTGTGGAAAGATCTTAGCACAGATACGCAGTATTTT. The encoded protein is CATRLWKDLSTDTQYF.

This clone is a singleton in its sample. The V call is TRBV21-1, the J call TRBJ2-3; the D call TRBD2 from the table was never checked on the DNA. TRBV21-1 is listed as a pseudogene. The CDR3 runs to 15 residues. The CDR3 DNA follows: TGTGCCAGCAGTCCCGGACTAGCGGGGGAGGTCGCGCAGTATTTT. The encoded protein is CASSPGLAGEVAQYF.

This rearrangement joins TRBV27 to TRBJ1-4; no definite D call. The CDR3 has 16 residues. V lost 5 bases and J lost 3, with 16 bases in between. Germline V gene sequence: CDR1 MNHEY, CDR2 SMNVEV (reference sequence). CDR3 protein: CASSQAWAGANEKLFF. As DNA, the CDR3 is TGTGCCAGCAGTCAGGCTTGGGCGGGAGCTAATGAAAAACTGTTTTTT.

The chain links TRBV5-1 to TRBJ2-7, with 9 bases lining up with TRBD2. This CDR3 spans 14 amino acids. The trim removed 4 bases at V and 6 bases at J, leaving 8 bases unmatched. Germline CDR1 reads SGHRS; CDR2 reads YFSETQ. Here the CDR3 DNA reads TGCGCCAGCAGCGGTGGGACTAGCTCGGCCGAGCAGTACTTC. It codes for CASSGGTSSAEQYF. The whole variable domain, remainder taken from reference TRBV5-1 and TRBJ2-7, is KAGVTQTPRYLIKTRGQQVTLSCSPISGHRSVSWYQQTPGQGLQFLFEYFSETQRNKGNFPGRFSGRQFSNSRSEMNVSTLELGDSALYLCASSGGTSSAEQYFGPGTRLTVT.